This T cell receptor (beta chain) was identified in a study of blood T cell repertoires in COVID-19. V was clipped by 0 bases and J by 0 bases; unmatched bases: 5. This CDR3 contains 18 residues. Germline-derived CDR1 and CDR2 are MGHRA and YSYEKL. Using immunoSEQ multiplex PCR, the repertoire was profiled, and TCRdb retains in-frame clones only, with some absent. In the table there are approximately 340,000 clones, around 88% of which are singletons. Input material: peripheral blood. The receptor's source is a young man with active or convalescent COVID-19. The chain links TRBV4-1 to TRBJ2-2; TRBD2 aligns across 9 bases. CDR3 residues: CASSQEGGGRANTGELFF. As DNA, the CDR3 is TGCGCCAGCAGCCAAGAAGGTGGCGGGAGGGCGAACACCGGGGAGCTGTTTTTT.